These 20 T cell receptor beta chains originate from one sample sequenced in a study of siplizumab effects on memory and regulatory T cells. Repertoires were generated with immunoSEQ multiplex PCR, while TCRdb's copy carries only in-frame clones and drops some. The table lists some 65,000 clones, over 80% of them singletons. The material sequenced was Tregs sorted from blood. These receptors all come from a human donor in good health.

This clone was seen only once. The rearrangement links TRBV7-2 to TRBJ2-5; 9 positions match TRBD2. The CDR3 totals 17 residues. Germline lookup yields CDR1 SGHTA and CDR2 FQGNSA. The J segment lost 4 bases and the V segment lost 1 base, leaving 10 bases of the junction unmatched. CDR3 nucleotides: TGTGCCAGCAGCTTAGGTTTATTAGCGGGAGTGGTAGAGACCCAGTACTTC. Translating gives CASSLGLLAGVVETQYF.

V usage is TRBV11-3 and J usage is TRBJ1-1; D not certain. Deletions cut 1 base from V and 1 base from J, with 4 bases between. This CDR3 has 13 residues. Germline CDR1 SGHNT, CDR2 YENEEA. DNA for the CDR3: TGTGCCAGCAGCTTAGTGGGGAACACTGAAGCTTTCTTT. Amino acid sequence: CASSLVGNTEAFF.

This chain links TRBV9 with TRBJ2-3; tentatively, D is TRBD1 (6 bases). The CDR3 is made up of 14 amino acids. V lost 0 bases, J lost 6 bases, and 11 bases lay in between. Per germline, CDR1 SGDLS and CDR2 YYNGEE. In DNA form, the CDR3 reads TGTGCCAGCAGCGTAGATTACAGGGCGGATACGCAGTATTTT. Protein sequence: CASSVDYRADTQYF.

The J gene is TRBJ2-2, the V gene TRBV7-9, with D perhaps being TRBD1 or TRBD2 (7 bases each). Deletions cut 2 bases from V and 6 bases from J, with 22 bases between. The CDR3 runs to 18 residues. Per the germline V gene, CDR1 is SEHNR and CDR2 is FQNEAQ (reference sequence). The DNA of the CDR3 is TGTGCCAGCAGCTTACCCTACAGGGGAGGGATGAAGGCCGGGGAGCTGTTTTTT. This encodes CASSLPYRGGMKAGELFF.

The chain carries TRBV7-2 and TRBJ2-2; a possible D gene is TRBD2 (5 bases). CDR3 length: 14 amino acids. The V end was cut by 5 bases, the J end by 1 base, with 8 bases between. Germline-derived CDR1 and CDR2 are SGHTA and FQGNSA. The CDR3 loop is CASSRDGNTGELFF. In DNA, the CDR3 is TGTGCCAGCAGCCGGGATGGGAACACCGGGGAGCTGTTTTTT.

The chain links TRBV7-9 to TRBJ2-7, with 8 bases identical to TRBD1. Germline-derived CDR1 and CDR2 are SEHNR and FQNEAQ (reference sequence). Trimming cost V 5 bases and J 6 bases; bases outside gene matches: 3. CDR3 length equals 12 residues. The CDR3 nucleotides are TGTGCCAGCAGCGGACAGGGTGGCGAGCAGTACTTC. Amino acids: CASSGQGGEQYF.

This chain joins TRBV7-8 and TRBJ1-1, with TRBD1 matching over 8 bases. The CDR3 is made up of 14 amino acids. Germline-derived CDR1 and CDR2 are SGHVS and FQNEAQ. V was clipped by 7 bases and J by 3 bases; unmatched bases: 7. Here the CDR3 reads CASTPRGQDTEAFF. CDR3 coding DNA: TGTGCCAGCACCCCCAGGGGGCAGGACACTGAAGCTTTCTTT.

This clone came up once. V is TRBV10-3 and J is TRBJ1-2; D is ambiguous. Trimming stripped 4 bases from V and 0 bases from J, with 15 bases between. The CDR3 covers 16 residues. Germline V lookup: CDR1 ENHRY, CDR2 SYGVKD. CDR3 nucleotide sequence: TGTGCCATCAGTGCCGCCGGTACACTTACTAACTATGGCTACACCTTC. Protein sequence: CAISAAGTLTNYGYTF.

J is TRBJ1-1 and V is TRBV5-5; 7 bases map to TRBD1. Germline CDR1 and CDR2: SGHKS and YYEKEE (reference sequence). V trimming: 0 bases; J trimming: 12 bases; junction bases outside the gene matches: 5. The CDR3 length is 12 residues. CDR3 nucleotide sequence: TGTGCCAGCAGCTTGGCGGAGGGGGCCCCTTTCTTT. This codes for CASSLAEGAPFF.

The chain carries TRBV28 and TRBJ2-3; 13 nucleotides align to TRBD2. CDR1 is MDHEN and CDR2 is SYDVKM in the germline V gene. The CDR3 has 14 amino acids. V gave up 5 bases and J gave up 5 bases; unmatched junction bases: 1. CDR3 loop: CASSRLAGGDTQYF. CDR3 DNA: TGTGCCAGCAGTAGACTAGCGGGAGGAGATACGCAGTATTTT.

The CDR3 DNA sequence: TGTGCCAGCAGCTTAGTAACAGGTGGCTACACCTTC. Protein sequence: CASSLVTGGYTF. The gene calls are TRBV7-2 and TRBJ1-2, with D perhaps TRBD1 (5 bases). Germline values: CDR1 SGHTA, CDR2 FQGNSA. V was trimmed by 1 base and J by 7 bases, leaving 7 bases between them. The CDR3 loop spans 12 amino acids.

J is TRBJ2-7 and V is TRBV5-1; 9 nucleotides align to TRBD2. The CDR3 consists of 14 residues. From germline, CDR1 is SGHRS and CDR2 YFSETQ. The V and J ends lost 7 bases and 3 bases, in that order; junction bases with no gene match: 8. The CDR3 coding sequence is TGCGCCAGCGCGGGAGGGCTAGCGGGCTACGAGCAGTACTTC. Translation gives CASAGGLAGYEQYF.

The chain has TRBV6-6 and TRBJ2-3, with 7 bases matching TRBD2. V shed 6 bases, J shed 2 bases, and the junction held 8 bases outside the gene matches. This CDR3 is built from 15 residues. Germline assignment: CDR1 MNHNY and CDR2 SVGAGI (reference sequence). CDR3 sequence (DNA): TGTGCCAGCAGGCCATCGGGAGGCCTCACAGATACGCAGTATTTT. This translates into CASRPSGGLTDTQYF.

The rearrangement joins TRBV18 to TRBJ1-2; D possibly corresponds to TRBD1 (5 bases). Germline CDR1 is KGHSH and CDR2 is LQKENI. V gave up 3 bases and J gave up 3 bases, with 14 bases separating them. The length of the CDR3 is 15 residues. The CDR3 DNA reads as TGTGCCAGCTCACCCGGGGGGGGAAAGGACTATGGCTACACCTTC. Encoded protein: CASSPGGGKDYGYTF.

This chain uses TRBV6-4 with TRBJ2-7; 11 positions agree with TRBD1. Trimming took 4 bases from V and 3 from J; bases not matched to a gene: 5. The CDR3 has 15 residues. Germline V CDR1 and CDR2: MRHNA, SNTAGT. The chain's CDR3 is CASSVSGQGDYEQYF. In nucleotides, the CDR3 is TGTGCCAGCAGTGTATCGGGACAGGGGGACTACGAGCAGTACTTC.

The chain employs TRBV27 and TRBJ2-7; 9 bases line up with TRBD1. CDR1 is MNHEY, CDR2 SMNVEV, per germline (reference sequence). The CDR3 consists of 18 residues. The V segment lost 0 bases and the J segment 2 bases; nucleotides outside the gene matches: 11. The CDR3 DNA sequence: TGTGCCAGCAGTTTATCCGGGACAGGGACGGCTAGGACCTACGAGCAGTACTTC. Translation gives CASSLSGTGTARTYEQYF.

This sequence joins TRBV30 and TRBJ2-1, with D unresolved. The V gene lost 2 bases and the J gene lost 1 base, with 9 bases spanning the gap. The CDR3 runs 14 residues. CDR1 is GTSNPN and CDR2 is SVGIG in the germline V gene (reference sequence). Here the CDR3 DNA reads TGTGCCTGGAGTATGGAAATTTCCTACAATGAGCAGTTCTTC. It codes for CAWSMEISYNEQFF. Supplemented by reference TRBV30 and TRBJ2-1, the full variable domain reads SQTIHQWPATLVQPVGSPLSLECTVEGTSNPNLYWYRQAAGRGLQLLFYSVGIGQISSEVPQNLSASRPQDRQFILSSKKLLLSDSGFYLCAWSMEISYNEQFFGPGTRLTVL.

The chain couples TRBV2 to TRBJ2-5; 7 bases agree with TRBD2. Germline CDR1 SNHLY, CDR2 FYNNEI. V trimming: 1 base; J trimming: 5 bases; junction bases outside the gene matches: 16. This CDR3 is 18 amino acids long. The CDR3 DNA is TGTGCCAGCAGTGAAGTCTATGGTTTGGGAGGGGATGGGGAGACCCAGTACTTC. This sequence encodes CASSEVYGLGGDGETQYF.

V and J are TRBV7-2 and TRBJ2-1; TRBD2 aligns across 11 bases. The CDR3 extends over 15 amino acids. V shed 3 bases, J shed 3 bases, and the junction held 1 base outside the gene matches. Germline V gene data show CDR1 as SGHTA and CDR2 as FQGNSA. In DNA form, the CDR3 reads TGTGCCAGCAGCTTGACTAGCGGGGACTACAATGAGCAGTTCTTC. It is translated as CASSLTSGDYNEQFF. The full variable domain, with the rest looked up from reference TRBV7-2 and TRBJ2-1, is GAGVSQSPSNKVTEKGKDVELRCDPISGHTALYWYRQSLGQGLEFLIYFQGNSAPDKSGLPSDRFSAERTGGSVSTLTIQRTQQEDSAVYLCASSLTSGDYNEQFFGPGTRLTVL.

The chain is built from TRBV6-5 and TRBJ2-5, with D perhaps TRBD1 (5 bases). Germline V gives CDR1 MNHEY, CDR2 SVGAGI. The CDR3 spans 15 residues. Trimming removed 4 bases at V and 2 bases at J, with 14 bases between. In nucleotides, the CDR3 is TGTGCCAGCAGTTCCCCCGGACAATCACAAGAGACCCAGTACTTC. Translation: CASSSPGQSQETQYF.